Listed here are 17 T cell receptor beta chains from one sample, sequenced in a study of human T cells and chemical hapten exposure (dated by TCRdb to the early 2020s). Taken with the paper, the label for time point translates to: pre-sensitization, week 0. Per the publication, the treatment or condition label means: therapeutic diphenylcyclopropenone sensitization with weekly scalp DPC. To prepare the library, RACE was applied. Instrument used: NextSeq 500. TCRdb handled the public reads itself, with Q25 trimming in fastp and clone calling in MiXCR, and kept productive beta chains. Rows merge per CDR3 protein into single entries with the most common DNA and genes. For this sample there are around 260,000 distinct CDR3 sequences; about 9% appear just once. Clones ranked in the top ten supply about 2.5% of the sample. This specimen consisted of whole blood, obtained in connection with sensitization to the hapten diphenylcyclopropenone (DPC). The receptors were sampled from a woman in her 40s with alopecia areata. Some clones in this sample may be carry-over from other donors' samples.

V and J are TRBV5-6 and TRBJ2-7, with a possible D match to TRBD2 (6 bases). CDR3 length: 16 amino acids. The V end lost 0 bases, the J end lost 0 bases, and 13 bases lay between the germline ends. Germline CDR1 is SGHDT and CDR2 is YYEEEE. This CDR3 is CASSLEGGLSSYEQYF. The CDR3 nucleotides read TGTGCCAGCAGCTTGGAGGGAGGCCTAAGCTCCTACGAGCAGTACTTC.

There are a few counts of this clonotype. This sequence joins TRBV6-5 and TRBJ2-5; the match to TRBD1 covers 8 bases. The CDR3 contains 14 residues. CDR1 MNHEY and CDR2 SVGAGI come from the germline V gene. V trimming: 1 base; J trimming: 5 bases; junction bases outside the gene matches: 3. CDR3 residues: CASSYFGQGETQYF. The CDR3 DNA is TGTGCCAGCAGTTACTTCGGACAGGGTGAGACCCAGTACTTC.

This clonotype was detected many times. The chain uses TRBV29-1 and TRBJ1-1; D perhaps matches TRBD1 (6 bases). CDR3 size: 14 residues. Germline V lookup: CDR1 SQVTM, CDR2 ANQGSEA. V lost 5 bases and J 4 bases, leaving 17 bases between the germline ends. CDR3 in amino acids: CSVSAQGGGTEAFF. The CDR3 nucleotides read TGCAGCGTTTCAGCACAGGGCGGGGGCACTGAAGCTTTCTTT. Drawing the rest from reference TRBV29-1 and TRBJ1-1, the complete variable domain is SAVISQKPSRDICQRGTSLTIQCQVDSQVTMMFWYRQQPGQSLTLIATANQGSEATYESGFVIDKFPISRPNLTFSTLTVSNMSPEDSSIYLCSVSAQGGGTEAFFGQGTRLTVV.

This clonotype was counted only a few times. The chain has TRBV20-1 and TRBJ2-1; D is unresolved. The V end was cut by 2 bases, the J end by 2 bases, with 4 bases between. The CDR3 is made up of 12 amino acids. Germline CDR1 and CDR2: DFQATT and SNEGSKA (reference sequence). In DNA form, the CDR3 reads TGCAGTGCTAGATTGACCTACAATGAGCAGTTCTTC. It specifies CSARLTYNEQFF.

This clonotype was detected only a few times. This chain uses TRBV5-1 with TRBJ1-1, with D tentatively TRBD1 (6 bases). V lost 3 bases and J lost 0, with 12 bases in between. Germline values: CDR1 SGHRS, CDR2 YFSETQ. CDR3 length equals 15 residues. CDR3 nucleotides: TGCGCCAGCAGCTCCTCCGGGACACTGAACACTGAAGCTTTCTTT. This sequence encodes CASSSSGTLNTEAFF.

The chain couples TRBV10-3 to TRBJ1-5; 10 bases match TRBD1. V shed 5 bases, J shed 1 base, and the junction held 5 bases outside the gene matches. This CDR3 has 16 amino acids. Germline lookup yields CDR1 ENHRY and CDR2 SYGVKD. The CDR3 protein is CAISPRDRGSNQPQHF. The CDR3 bases are TGTGCCATCAGTCCCCGGGACAGGGGAAGCAATCAGCCCCAGCATTTT.

The chain combines TRBV9 with TRBJ1-6, with D unresolved. The CDR3 has 14 residues. CDR1 is SGDLS and CDR2 is YYNGEE in the germline V gene. V gave up 0 bases and J gave up 7 bases, with 8 bases separating them. In DNA form, the CDR3 reads TGTGCCAGCAGCGTAGGGGGTAGGAATTCACCCCTCCACTTT. Translation: CASSVGGRNSPLHF. The whole variable domain, remainder taken from reference TRBV9 and TRBJ1-6, is DSGVTQTPKHLITATGQRVTLRCSPRSGDLSVYWYQQSLDQGLQFLIQYYNGEERAKGNILERFSAQQFPDLHSELNLSSLELGDSALYFCASSVGGRNSPLHFGNGTRLTVT.

The chain recombines TRBV9 with TRBJ2-7; 7 nucleotides line up with TRBD1. The ends lost 3 bases at V and 5 bases at J; junction bases unmatched: 8. CDR1 and CDR2 (germline): SGDLS, YYNGEE. This CDR3 is 14 amino acids long. The chain's CDR3 is CASSGGTEWDEQYF. The CDR3 coding sequence is TGTGCCAGCAGCGGGGGGACAGAATGGGACGAGCAGTACTTC. The complete variable domain, with remaining parts taken from reference TRBV9 and TRBJ2-7, reads DSGVTQTPKHLITATGQRVTLRCSPRSGDLSVYWYQQSLDQGLQFLIQYYNGEERAKGNILERFSAQQFPDLHSELNLSSLELGDSALYFCASSGGTEWDEQYFGPGTRLTVT.

This clonotype occurred many times. J is TRBJ2-3 and V is TRBV10-3; tentative D call: TRBD2 (6 bases). CDR1 and CDR2 (germline): ENHRY, SYGVKD. Deletions cut 6 bases from V and 2 bases from J, with 12 bases between. The CDR3 has 14 residues. CDR3 sequence reads: CAIRRGMDTDTQYF. The CDR3 DNA follows: TGTGCCATCAGGCGGGGCATGGACACAGATACGCAGTATTTT.

This chain uses TRBV28 with TRBJ2-5, with TRBD1 as a possible D gene (8 bases). Trimming took 6 bases from V and 5 from J, leaving 19 bases between them. The germline gives CDR1 MDHEN, CDR2 SYDVKM. The CDR3 runs 15 residues. The DNA for the CDR3 is TGTGCCAGCAGAACAGACAGGGGAGCGGGGGAGACCCAGTACTTC. Translated: CASRTDRGAGETQYF.

The chain couples TRBV6-4 to TRBJ2-1; D is unresolved. This CDR3 has 13 amino acids. Trimming took off 4 bases at V and 0 bases at J, with 4 bases between the two ends. CDR1 and CDR2 from the germline V gene are MRHNA and SNTAGT. Here the CDR3 reads CASSASSYNEQFF. CDR3 nucleotide sequence: TGTGCCAGCAGTGCTAGCTCCTACAATGAGCAGTTCTTC.

This clonotype was found many times. This chain uses TRBV25-1 with TRBJ2-3; the D gene could be TRBD1 or TRBD2 (5 bases each). The CDR3 runs to 15 residues. V was trimmed by 2 bases and J by 6 bases, leaving 15 bases between them. Germline lookup yields CDR1 MGHDK and CDR2 SYGVNS. CDR3 loop: CASSENPGPVDTQYF. Written as DNA, the CDR3 is TGTGCCAGCAGTGAAAACCCGGGACCGGTCGATACGCAGTATTTT.

This chain connects TRBV29-1 to TRBJ2-7; possible D gene TRBD2, 5 bases. Germline values: CDR1 SQVTM, CDR2 ANQGSEA. Trimming removed 7 bases from V and 6 bases from J, with 16 bases in between. The CDR3 runs to 12 residues. The CDR3 spells CSGGLRSGEQYF. CDR3 nucleotide sequence: TGCAGCGGAGGACTTCGGTCTGGCGAGCAGTACTTC.

The rearrangement links TRBV6-6 to TRBJ1-4, with D possibly matching TRBD1 (6 bases). This CDR3 has 14 amino acids. Trimming pared 10 bases from V and 5 bases from J, leaving 17 bases between. Germline CDR1 and CDR2: MNHNY and SVGAGI (reference sequence). CDR3 residues: CATDGGGWNEKLFF. In nucleotides, the CDR3 is TGTGCCACCGACGGGGGGGGCTGGAATGAAAAACTGTTTTTT.

Note on this clonotype: A junction end diverges from the germline sequence, so it may reflect a read error. The gene calls are TRBV6-6 and TRBJ1-4; D is unresolved. The length of the CDR3 is 15 residues. Germline lookup yields CDR1 MNHNY and CDR2 SVGAGI (reference sequence). The CDR3 DNA sequence: TGTGCCAGCAGTTACTTAGTTGGTGAGGCCCACGTTCGGAATTTT. Translating gives CASSYLVGEAHVRNF.

The rearrangement joins TRBV27 to TRBJ2-7, with TRBD1 identical over 8 bases. The germline V gene encodes CDR1 MNHEY and CDR2 SMNVEV (reference sequence). The junction had 7 bases not matched to a gene; V was cut back by 6 bases and J by 6 bases. CDR3 length: 13 amino acids. The CDR3, as DNA: TGTGCCAGCAGCCAAGGACAGGGACGCGAGCAGTACTTC. Protein product: CASSQGQGREQYF.

The V call is TRBV11-1, the J call TRBJ2-1; D may be TRBD2 (5 bases). The V gene lost 6 bases and the J gene lost 0 bases, with 15 bases spanning the gap. CDR3 length: 16 amino acids. Looked up from germline, CDR1 is SGHAT and CDR2 is FQDESV (reference sequence). The CDR3 nucleotides are TGTGCCAGCAGTCCGGCCCGGAGGCCCTCCTACAATGAGCAGTTCTTC. Its translation is CASSPARRPSYNEQFF.